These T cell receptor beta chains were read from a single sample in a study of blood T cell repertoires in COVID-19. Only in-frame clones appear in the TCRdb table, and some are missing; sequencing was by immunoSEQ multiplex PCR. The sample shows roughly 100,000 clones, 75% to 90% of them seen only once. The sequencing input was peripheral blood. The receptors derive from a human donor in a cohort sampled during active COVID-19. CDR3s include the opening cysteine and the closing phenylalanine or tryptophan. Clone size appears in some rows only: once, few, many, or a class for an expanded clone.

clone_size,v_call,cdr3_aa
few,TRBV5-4,CASQSGADSYNEQFF
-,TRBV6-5,CASTQGGQDYEQYF
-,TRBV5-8,CASSLAQAETQYF
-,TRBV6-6,CASSRAGGLPDTQYF
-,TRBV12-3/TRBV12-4,CASSFFYEQFF
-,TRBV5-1,CASSFARTGTEAFF
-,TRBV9,CASSSHRLAGGRNTQYF
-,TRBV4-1,CASSRGTSNTDTQYF
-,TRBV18,CASSPPRAAAWETQYF
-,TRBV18,CASSPDRQVYNEQFF
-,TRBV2,CASSGQRGGTDTQYF
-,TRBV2,CASSDQGSYYGYTF
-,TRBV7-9,CASSTGTGAGELFF
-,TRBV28,CASSSFGQGMNTEAFF
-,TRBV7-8,CASSSQVLSGANVLTF
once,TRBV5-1,CASSLGNSGGTDTQYF
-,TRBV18,CASSTGGHSYEQYF
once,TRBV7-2,CASSLTPLDGLRFPPLHF
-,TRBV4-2,CASSQADTYGYTF
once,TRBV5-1,CASSLTGAGGELFF
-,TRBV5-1,CASSWDWDGKEAFF
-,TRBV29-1,CSVARQGAGETQYF
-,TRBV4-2,CASSRPHGTAEDPYGYTF
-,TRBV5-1,CASSSDGGGYGYTF
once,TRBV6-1,CASSDTYRGTGDTEAFF
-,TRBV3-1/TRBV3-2,CASSQGTGVTEAFF
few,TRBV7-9,CASRDRAEETQYF
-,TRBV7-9,CASSLTQGRDTQYF